This T cell receptor beta chain appears in the sequencing data of a study of shared clonotypes between healthy human individuals. Study in general: The composition of the donors was a couple of women and a few men aged 18 to 49. Study-wide points: Limited genetic and exposure-history diversity came from having few donors. Non-shared clonotypes displayed generation probabilities falling below those of clonotypes present in all four donors. The study found roughly 5.3% of naive CD4 clonotypes shared across several donors.

The naive CD8 fraction comprised CD45RO-negative cells positively selected for CCR7 and excluded terminally differentiated effector memory CD45RA+ cells. There are 19 residues in the CDR3. V dropped 0 bases and J dropped 3; count of bases not matched to a gene: 10. Germline CDR1 is LGHNA and CDR2 is YSLEER. Libraries were prepared by immunoSEQ multiplex PCR; TCRdb keeps only in-frame clonotypes and omits some of them. The table shows roughly 2,000,000 clones, with about 95% occurring only once. Comments on this clone: The antigen remains unidentified.

What was sequenced was naive CD8+ T cells sorted from blood. The source is a man in his late teens or twenties in good health. This chain links TRBV4-3 with TRBJ2-7; TRBD2 agrees at 14 bases. The CDR3 bases are TGCGCCAGCAGCCAAGATCGAGTGGGACTAGCGGGAGAGGGCTACGAGCAGTACTTC. It codes for CASSQDRVGLAGEGYEQYF.